This T cell receptor (beta chain) was sequenced for a study of T cell responses to AZD1222 COVID-19 vaccine. CDR1 SNHLY and CDR2 FYNNEI come from the germline V gene. The CDR3 consists of 14 residues. V lost 5 bases and J 3 bases, leaving 11 bases between the germline ends. This clone was counted a single time. The protocol was immunoSEQ multiplex PCR, while the TCRdb copy is restricted to in-frame clones and leaves out a portion. The sample gives under 150,000 clones, over 90% of which show up once; about 3.8% is in the top ten. The material sequenced was peripheral blood, taken 28 days after the second AZD1222 dose. This receptor was identified in an adult who received the AZD1222 COVID-19 vaccine. The V call is TRBV2, the J call TRBJ1-5, with a weak D call TRBD1 (5 bases). The CDR3: CASSREGPNQPQHF. Here the CDR3 DNA reads TGTGCCAGCAGTAGAGAGGGACCCAATCAGCCCCAGCATTTT.